The 23 T cell receptor beta chains given below trace back to one sample, sequenced in a study of T cell responses to AZD1222 COVID-19 vaccine. TCRdb's table, derived via immunoSEQ multiplex PCR, lists solely in-frame clones and lacks some. Altogether 60,000 to 70,000 clones are present, approximately 85% being singletons, with the ten largest covering 15% to 20%. The specimen was peripheral blood, collected on day 0 of AZD1222 vaccination. These receptors were taken from an adult in good health.

The chain joins TRBV7-6 to TRBJ2-7, with D tentatively TRBD2 (5 bases). Germline CDR1 reads SGHVS; CDR2 reads FNYEAQ. V shed 4 bases and J shed 9 bases, with 22 bases lying between them. This CDR3 comprises 15 residues. CDR3 in amino acids: CASSSNPLATEGQYF. CDR3 DNA sequence: TGTGCCAGCAGCTCAAACCCCCTTGCCACAGAGGGGCAGTACTTC.

This clone was seen once. The rearrangement links TRBV3-1 (or the pseudogene TRBV3-2) to TRBJ2-7, with D perhaps assigned TRBD1 or TRBD2 (5 bases each). CDR3 size: 15 residues. V lost 4 bases to trimming and J lost 0 bases, with 13 bases between them. Germline CDR1 reads LGHDT; CDR2 reads YNNKEL (reference sequence). The CDR3 DNA is TGTGCCAGCAGCCTCGGGACCCATAGCTCCTACGAGCAGTACTTC. It encodes CASSLGTHSSYEQYF.

This clone was detected only once. The chain couples TRBV29-1 to TRBJ2-7; D unclear. The V gene's germline CDR1 is SQVTM and CDR2 ANQGSEA. This CDR3 is built from 12 residues. V lost 4 bases, J lost 3 bases, and 10 bases lay in between. The CDR3 sequence: CSVVTAGYEQYF. The CDR3 DNA follows: TGCAGCGTTGTTACGGCTGGCTACGAGCAGTACTTC.

V and J are TRBV7-9 and TRBJ1-5, with D possibly TRBD1 on 6 matching bases. In germline, CDR1 is SEHNR, CDR2 FQNEAQ (reference sequence). Trimming took 4 bases from V and 6 from J, leaving 13 bases between them. The CDR3 runs 14 residues. CDR3 in amino acids: CASSSDSLIQPQHF. In DNA, the CDR3 is TGTGCCAGCAGCTCGGACAGTTTAATTCAGCCCCAGCATTTT. Full variable domain (missing parts from reference TRBV7-9 and TRBJ1-5): DTGVSQNPRHKITKRGQNVTFRCDPISEHNRLYWYRQTLGQGPEFLTYFQNEAQLEKSRLLSDRFSAERPKGSFSTLEIQRTEQGDSAMYLCASSSDSLIQPQHFGDGTRLSIL.

The chain employs TRBV18 and TRBJ2-3, with 7 bases that match TRBD2. V shed 2 bases and J 1 base; nucleotides not matched to a gene: 9. The CDR3 has 17 residues. CDR1 and CDR2 from the germline V gene are KGHSH and LQKENI. As DNA, the CDR3 is TGTGCCAGCTCACCAACACGACTAGCCGCTGGCACAGATACGCAGTATTTT. Its protein product is CASSPTRLAAGTDTQYF. Full variable domain (remainder filled in from reference TRBV18 and TRBJ2-3): NAGVMQNPRHLVRRRGQEARLRCSPMKGHSHVYWYRQLPEEGLKFMVYLQKENIIDESGMPKERFSAEFPKEGPSILRIQQVVRGDSAAYFCASSPTRLAAGTDTQYFGPGTRLTVL.

V is TRBV11-2 and J is TRBJ2-7; possible D gene TRBD1, 7 bases. CDR3 length: 15 residues. V lost 5 bases and J 1 base, leaving 15 bases between the germline ends. CDR1 SGHAT and CDR2 FQNNGV come from the germline V gene. The CDR3 spells CASSHRGDSSYEQYF. CDR3 bases: TGTGCCAGCAGCCATAGGGGGGACAGTTCCTACGAGCAGTACTTC.

The V gene is TRBV3-1 (or the pseudogene TRBV3-2), the J gene TRBJ2-3, with D maybe TRBD2 (6 bases). Between the trimmed V and J ends, which lost 4 bases and 1 base, there was a span of 12 bases. The germline V gene has CDR1 LGHDT and CDR2 YNNKEL (reference sequence). The CDR3 is made up of 15 amino acids. The CDR3 DNA reads TGTGCCAGCAGCCTCGGTCCGGGGGGCACAGATACGCAGTATTTT. Amino acids: CASSLGPGGTDTQYF.

The J gene is TRBJ2-3, the V gene TRBV24-1; TRBD2 matches at 9 bases. The CDR3 has 16 amino acids. Germline values: CDR1 KGHDR, CDR2 SFDVKD. The V gene end was trimmed by 3 bases and the J gene end by 2 bases; junction bases not matched to a gene: 5. CDR3 sequence: CATSDPLAGLTDTQYF. In nucleotides, the CDR3 is TGTGCCACCAGTGATCCGCTAGCGGGGCTCACAGATACGCAGTATTTT.

The chain couples TRBV10-2 to TRBJ2-7; D call uncertain. V lost 4 bases, J lost 0 bases, and 7 bases lay in between. Germline lookup yields CDR1 WSHSY and CDR2 SAAADI. The CDR3 is made up of 13 amino acids. The CDR3 region is CASSVLGSYEQYF. The CDR3 nucleotides read TGCGCCAGCAGTGTCCTCGGCTCCTACGAGCAGTACTTC.

The chain is built from TRBV28 and TRBJ2-3; D might be TRBD2 (8 bases). The germline gives CDR1 MDHEN, CDR2 SYDVKM. The V end was cut by 4 bases, the J end by 2 bases, with 19 bases between. The CDR3 sequence is 17 residues long. CDR3 DNA: TGTGCCAGCAGTTCTCCGGGACTAGGGGGCCCCACAGATACGCAGTATTTT. Translation: CASSSPGLGGPTDTQYF.

The J gene is TRBJ1-2, the V gene TRBV7-9, with D maybe TRBD1 (6 bases). Trimming took off 9 bases at V and 6 bases at J, with 14 bases between the two ends. CDR3 length: 12 residues. CDR1 and CDR2 (germline): SEHNR, FQNEAQ (reference sequence). In DNA, the CDR3 is TGTGCCAGTCACAGGGAAATGGATGGCTACACCTTC. Amino acid sequence: CASHREMDGYTF.

The chain joins TRBV24-1 to TRBJ2-3; D unclear. This CDR3 contains 14 residues. V was shortened by 3 bases and J by 6 bases, with 12 bases between the two germline ends. Germline V gene data show CDR1 as KGHDR and CDR2 as SFDVKD. In nucleotides, the CDR3 is TGTGCCACCAGTGATGCCGGCGGCCTGGATACGCAGTATTTT. This sequence encodes CATSDAGGLDTQYF.

V and J are TRBV3-1 (or the pseudogene TRBV3-2) and TRBJ1-5, with 7 bases that match TRBD1. CDR1 and CDR2 from the germline V gene are LGHDT and YNNKEL (reference sequence). The length of the CDR3 is 15 residues. Trimming removed 4 bases from V and 3 bases from J; junction bases left unmatched: 6. Here the CDR3 DNA reads TGTGCCAGCAGCCTTCAGGGGGTTTACAATCAGCCCCAGCATTTT. It translates to CASSLQGVYNQPQHF.

This clone was detected a few times. The CDR3 spells CATAERGFQPQHF. The CDR3 coding sequence is TGTGCCACCGCGGAGAGGGGTTTTCAGCCCCAGCATTTT. This chain uses TRBV19 with TRBJ1-5, with TRBD1 as a possible D gene (5 bases). The CDR3 covers 13 residues. V gave up 10 bases and J gave up 6 bases, with 16 bases separating them. Germline CDR1 is LNHDA and CDR2 is SQIVND (reference sequence). The variable domain in full, with the rest retrieved from reference TRBV19 and TRBJ1-5, is DGGITQSPKYLFRKEGQNVTLSCEQNLNHDAMYWYRQDPGQGLRLIYYSQIVNDFQKGDIAEGYSVSREKKESFPLTVTSAQKNPTAFYLCATAERGFQPQHFGDGTRLSIL.

The chain combines TRBV6-5 with TRBJ2-5; tentative D call: TRBD1 (8 bases). Germline CDR1 MNHEY, CDR2 SVGAGI. CDR3 length: 15 amino acids. V was pared by 6 bases and J by 2 bases, with 16 bases between. CDR3 protein: CASRPDRGLQETQYF. The CDR3 bases are TGTGCCAGCAGACCCGACAGGGGACTACAAGAGACCCAGTACTTC.

This chain links TRBV4-1 with TRBJ2-1; TRBD2 aligns across 9 bases. Germline-derived CDR1 and CDR2 are MGHRA and YSYEKL. CDR3 size: 17 residues. V lost 0 bases and J lost 9; bases outside the gene matches: 12. CDR3 protein: CASSQDVAGGRFGEQFF. In DNA, the CDR3 is TGCGCCAGCAGCCAAGATGTGGCGGGGGGGCGGTTCGGTGAGCAGTTCTTC.

J is TRBJ2-7 and V is TRBV25-1; D ambiguous. Germline assignment: CDR1 MGHDK and CDR2 SYGVNS. V was pared by 2 bases and J by 7 bases, with 6 bases between. The CDR3 totals 11 residues. Here the CDR3 reads CASSEKWEQYF. CDR3 nucleotides: TGTGCCAGCAGTGAAAAATGGGAGCAGTACTTC.

The chain recombines TRBV7-8 with TRBJ2-7; 9 bases agree with TRBD1. After removal of 1 base from V and 12 bases from J, the junction contained 7 bases not matched to a gene. The CDR3 is made up of 13 amino acids. Germline loops: CDR1 SGHVS, CDR2 FQNEAQ. The CDR3 bases are TGTGCCAGCAGCTTAGACGGGACAGGGTTTCTGTACTTC. This translates into CASSLDGTGFLYF.

This chain joins TRBV21-1 and TRBJ1-3; the tabulated D call, TRBD1, remains unverified against the DNA. TRBV21-1 is given as a pseudogene. The CDR3 totals 14 residues. The CDR3 spells CASKTGNSGNTIYF. DNA of the CDR3: TGTGCCAGCAAGACAGGGAACTCTGGAAACACCATATATTTT.

The chain uses TRBV3-1 (or the pseudogene TRBV3-2) and TRBJ2-3; D possibly matches TRBD1 or TRBD2 (7 bases each). This CDR3 has 15 residues. Per the germline V gene, CDR1 is LGHDT and CDR2 is YNNKEL (reference sequence). The ends were cut back, 4 bases at V and 6 bases at J, with 17 bases in the middle. As DNA, the CDR3 is TGTGCCAGCAGCCCCAGGGGGGGGGCCTGGGATACGCAGTATTTT. Its protein product is CASSPRGGAWDTQYF.

This CDR3 is CASSYSGHEQYF. The CDR3 DNA reads TGTGCCAGCAGTTACTCAGGCCACGAGCAGTACTTC. V usage is TRBV6-5 and J usage is TRBJ2-7; D is undetermined. Germline-derived CDR1 and CDR2 are MNHEY and SVGAGI. V dropped 0 bases and J dropped 5 bases, with 5 bases sitting between them. This CDR3 comprises 12 residues.

The chain has TRBV5-4 and TRBJ1-2; tentative D call: TRBD1 (6 bases). Trimming took 4 bases from V and 8 from J, leaving 24 bases between them. CDR3 length equals 16 residues. Germline CDR1 and CDR2: SGHNT and YYREEE (reference sequence). CDR3 amino acids: CASSGHGGLAGRGYTF. DNA of the CDR3: TGTGCCAGCAGCGGGCACGGGGGGCTTGCCGGAAGAGGCTACACCTTC.

The V and J genes are TRBV28 and TRBJ2-1; 7 nucleotides line up with TRBD2. Losses at the gene ends were 8 bases for V and 12 bases for J; bases not matched to a gene: 13. Germline assignment: CDR1 MDHEN and CDR2 SYDVKM. The CDR3 spans 13 residues. The CDR3 DNA reads as TGTGCCAGCGAAGGTAGCGGGCGTTCGTTGCAGTTCTTC. Its protein product is CASEGSGRSLQFF.